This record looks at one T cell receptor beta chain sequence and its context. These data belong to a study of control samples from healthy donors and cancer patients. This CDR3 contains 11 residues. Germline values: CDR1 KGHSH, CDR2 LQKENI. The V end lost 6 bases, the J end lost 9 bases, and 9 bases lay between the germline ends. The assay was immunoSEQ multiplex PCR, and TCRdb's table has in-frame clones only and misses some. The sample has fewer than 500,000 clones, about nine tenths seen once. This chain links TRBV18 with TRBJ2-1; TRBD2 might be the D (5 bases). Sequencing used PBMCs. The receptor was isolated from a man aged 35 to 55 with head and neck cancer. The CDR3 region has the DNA TGTGCCAGCTCTGGCGGAGGTGAGCAGTTCTTC. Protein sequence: CASSGGGEQFF.